This T cell receptor beta chain was documented in a study of cytomegalovirus exposure and HLA in healthy donors. Primers included in the PCR were 60 Vbeta and 13 Jbeta primers. Clones were sequenced by immunoSEQ multiplex PCR, and TCRdb holds only the in-frame ones, with some missing. The top ten hold 1% of the sample, which has 150,000 to 200,000 clones, around 80% seen once. Sequencing input: PBMCs. This receptor was obtained from a woman in her forties or fifties in good health and CMV-seropositive.

The CDR3 sequence is CASSPRTVRADTQYF. DNA for the CDR3: TGTGCCAGCAGCCCTCGAACCGTACGAGCAGATACGCAGTATTTT. The gene calls are TRBV11-2 and TRBJ2-3, with D hard to call. Per germline, CDR1 SGHAT and CDR2 FQNNGV. CDR3 length: 15 residues. With 5 bases removed from V and 4 bases from J, the gap between germline ends came to 16 bases.